The clone carrying this T cell receptor beta chain was found many times. Its antigen is as yet unknown. The authors amplified TCR beta CDR3 regions from RNA transcripts. A first-round RT-PCR used HTBI primers, followed by a second-round multiplex PCR. TCRdb called the multiplex PCR reads again in MiXCR, with one record for every CDR3 protein. The repertoire includes roughly 500,000 distinct CDR3 sequences, under 15% of them detected once, and roughly 10% sits in the top ten. These data belong to a study of Graves' ophthalmopathy and Graves' hyperthyroidism. General study results and limits: A classifier, a 13-signature model, separated ophthalmopathy from stable hyperthyroidism with about 87% sensitivity and about 82% specificity.

Per germline, CDR1 LGHDT and CDR2 YNNKEL (reference sequence). The trim removed 4 bases at V and 3 bases at J, leaving 4 bases unmatched. The CDR3 totals 15 residues. Each donor who had ophthalmopathy showed moderate-to-severe activity, a CAS of ≥3, a NOSPECS of ≥4, and a duration under 3 months. The clonotype originates from a woman aged 25-40 years with Graves' ophthalmopathy. Sequencing was done on a sample of blood. V is TRBV3-1 and J is TRBJ2-4, with 9 nucleotides matching TRBD1. For the CDR3, the DNA is TGTGCCAGCAGCCGGGACAGGGCTGGCAAAAACATTCAGTACTTC. Residues: CASSRDRAGKNIQYF.